The T cell receptor beta chain described here comes from a study of cytomegalovirus exposure and HLA in healthy donors. Primers: 60 Vbeta forward and 13 Jbeta reverse. Assay: immunoSEQ multiplex PCR; the TCRdb copy retains only in-frame clones and omits some. This table has 200,000 to 250,000 clones, roughly 83% appearing once. The TCR comes from a boy aged 2-15 years in good health and CMV-seronegative. Specimen: PBMCs.

CDR3 in DNA: TGTGCCAGCACCGTCGGGGGGCGAAGGTACAATGAGCAGTTCTTC. Protein: CASTVGGRRYNEQFF. This chain uses TRBV9 with TRBJ2-1; tentative D call: TRBD2 (7 bases). The ends were cut back, 6 bases at V and 4 bases at J, with 17 bases in the middle. Germline-derived CDR1 and CDR2 are SGDLS and YYNGEE. The CDR3 totals 15 residues.